These 9 T cell receptor beta chains share one sample of origin, sequenced in a study of shared T cell receptors in the human thymus. The data were produced by immunoSEQ multiplex PCR, yet TCRdb's version contains in-frame clones alone and is incomplete. Counted here are approximately 760,000 clones, 70% to 90% occurring once; the ten biggest clones make up more than 0.008%. This same sample was also part of a study on human thymus T cells.

The sample was thymocytes. These receptors were obtained from a girl under three years old with a congenital heart defect.

The rearrangement uses TRBV5-4 and TRBJ1-2; 10 positions agree with TRBD1. Germline-derived CDR1 and CDR2 are SGHNT and YYREEE (reference sequence). The CDR3 consists of 17 residues. Losses at the gene ends were 0 bases for V and 6 bases for J; bases not matched to a gene: 11. CDR3 sequence: CASSLDTGQGERDGYTF. The CDR3 bases are TGTGCCAGCAGCTTGGATACAGGACAGGGGGAGAGGGATGGCTACACCTTC.

Remarks on this clone: The sample contains more than one DNA sequence encoding this CDR3. The chain recombines TRBV19 with TRBJ1-2; tentatively, D is TRBD1 (6 bases). The CDR3 spans 14 residues. Germline CDR1 is LNHDA and CDR2 is SQIVND (reference sequence). The V gene lost 5 bases and the J gene lost 2 bases, with 12 bases spanning the gap. CDR3 amino acids: CASSPRTANYGYTF. The CDR3 bases are TGTGCCAGTAGTCCCAGGACAGCCAACTATGGCTACACCTTC.

Here the CDR3 reads CASSDWQVETQYF. The CDR3 coding sequence is TGTGCCAGCAGTGACTGGCAGGTAGAGACCCAGTACTTC. The chain couples TRBV6-1 to TRBJ2-5, with D uncertain. The CDR3 spans 13 residues. CDR1 and CDR2 from the germline V gene are MNHNS and SASEGT. The V end was cut by 3 bases, the J end by 4 bases, with 9 bases between.

The DNA for the CDR3 is TGTGCCAGCAGCTACCAGCTAAAAAGAGAGAAAACAGGGGACAATGAGCAGTTCTTC. It yields the protein CASSYQLKREKTGDNEQFF. The chain uses TRBV11-2 and TRBJ2-1; 7 positions match TRBD1. The CDR3 covers 19 residues. Losses at the gene ends were 4 bases for V and 5 bases for J; bases not matched to a gene: 20. From germline, CDR1 is SGHAT and CDR2 FQNNGV.

The rearrangement uses TRBV5-1 and TRBJ1-6; TRBD1 matches 7 bases. CDR1 and CDR2 from the germline V gene are SGHRS and YFSETQ. This CDR3 contains 16 residues. J was trimmed by 2 bases and V by 3 bases; bases with no gene match: 5. The CDR3 spells CASSSYRGPYNSPLHF. CDR3 coding DNA: TGCGCCAGCAGCTCGTACAGGGGCCCCTATAATTCACCCCTCCACTTT.

V is TRBV4-3 and J is TRBJ2-1, with D uncertain. The CDR3 totals 16 residues. V lost 0 bases, J lost 3 bases, and 12 bases lay in between. The germline V gene has CDR1 LGHNA and CDR2 YSLEER. The CDR3 DNA reads TGCGCCAGCAGCCAAGAATTCCCCGCAGGCTACAATGAGCAGTTCTTC. This gives the protein CASSQEFPAGYNEQFF.

This chain connects TRBV27 to TRBJ1-5; D gene ambiguous. Trimming cost V 4 bases and J 1 base, with 20 bases left between them. The CDR3 spans 18 residues. The germline V gene has CDR1 MNHEY and CDR2 SMNVEV (reference sequence). CDR3 nucleotides: TGTGCCAGCAGTTCCCGCCCTTTTGGGAGAGGCAGCAATCAGCCCCAGCATTTT. Protein product: CASSSRPFGRGSNQPQHF.

The chain joins TRBV5-1 to TRBJ2-1; 7 bases fit TRBD2. This CDR3 comprises 13 residues. V shed 2 bases and J 10 bases; nucleotides not matched to a gene: 6. Germline V CDR1 and CDR2: SGHRS, YFSETQ. This chain's CDR3 is CASSFGAGKEQFF. CDR3 DNA sequence: TGCGCCAGCAGCTTCGGAGCGGGGAAGGAGCAGTTCTTC. The entire variable domain, with the rest obtained from reference TRBV5-1 and TRBJ2-1, is as follows: KAGVTQTPRYLIKTRGQQVTLSCSPISGHRSVSWYQQTPGQGLQFLFEYFSETQRNKGNFPGRFSGRQFSNSRSEMNVSTLELGDSALYLCASSFGAGKEQFFGPGTRLTVL.

The V gene is TRBV5-4, the J gene TRBJ1-2, with D possibly being TRBD1 (6 bases). Germline CDR1 and CDR2: SGHNT and YYREEE (reference sequence). Trimming pared 5 bases from V and 5 bases from J, leaving 19 bases between. This CDR3 has 15 residues. The CDR3 DNA follows: TGTGCCAGCAGGGAGCAGGGGCCGCTGGGGTATGGCTACACCTTC. Its translation: CASREQGPLGYGYTF.